This paragraph covers one TCR beta chain sequence. What it recognizes is unknown. This entry belongs to a study of T cells in Graves' hyperthyroidism and ophthalmopathy. Amplification yielded TCR beta CDR3 regions, with RNA transcripts as the source. HTBI primers were the set used in a first-round RT-PCR of the TCR CDR3. TCRdb re-analysed the multiplex PCR reads in MiXCR, keeping a single row per CDR3 protein. The sample has a few hundred thousand distinct CDR3 sequences; around 14% are singletons. Trimming left V 6 bases short and J 4 bases short, with 15 bases between. The CDR3 spans 14 residues. From germline, CDR1 is MNHNS and CDR2 SASEGT. Study-level findings and limits: The authors' 13 V-J model separated ophthalmopathy from stable hyperthyroidism.

The source material was blood. The V call is TRBV6-1, the J call TRBJ1-1; no clear D gene. The origin of this receptor is a woman in her late teens or twenties with Graves' hyperthyroidism. The chain's CDR3 is CASSPQPPGTEAFF. The CDR3 DNA reads TGTGCCAGCAGCCCCCAGCCCCCGGGCACTGAAGCTTTCTTT.